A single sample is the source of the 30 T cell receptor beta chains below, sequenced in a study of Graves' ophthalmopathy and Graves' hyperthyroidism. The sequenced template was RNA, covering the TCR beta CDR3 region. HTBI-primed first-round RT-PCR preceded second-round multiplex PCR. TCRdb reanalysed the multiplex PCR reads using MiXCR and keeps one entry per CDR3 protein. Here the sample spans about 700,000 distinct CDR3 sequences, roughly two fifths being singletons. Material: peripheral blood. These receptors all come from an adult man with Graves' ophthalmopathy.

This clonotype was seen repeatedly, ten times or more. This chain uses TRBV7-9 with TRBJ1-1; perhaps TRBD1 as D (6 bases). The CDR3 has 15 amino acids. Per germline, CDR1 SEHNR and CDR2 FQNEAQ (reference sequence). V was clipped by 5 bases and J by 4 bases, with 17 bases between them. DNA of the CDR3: TGTGCCAGCAGCCTCGGGACACACAGTGGCACTGAAGCTTTCTTT. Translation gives CASSLGTHSGTEAFF.

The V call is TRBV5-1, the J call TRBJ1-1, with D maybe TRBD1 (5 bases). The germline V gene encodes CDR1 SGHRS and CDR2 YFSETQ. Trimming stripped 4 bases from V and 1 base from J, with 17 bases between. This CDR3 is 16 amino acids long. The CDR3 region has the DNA TGCGCCAGCAGCGTACGCCCGGGACTCAAGAACACTGAAGCTTTCTTT. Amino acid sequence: CASSVRPGLKNTEAFF.

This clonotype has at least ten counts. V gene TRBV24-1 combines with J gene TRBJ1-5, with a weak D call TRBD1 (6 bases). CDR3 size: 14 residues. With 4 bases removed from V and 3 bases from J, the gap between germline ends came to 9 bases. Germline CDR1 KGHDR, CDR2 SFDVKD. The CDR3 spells CATSETGYNQPQHF. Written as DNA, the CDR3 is TGTGCCACCAGTGAAACAGGGTACAATCAGCCCCAGCATTTT.

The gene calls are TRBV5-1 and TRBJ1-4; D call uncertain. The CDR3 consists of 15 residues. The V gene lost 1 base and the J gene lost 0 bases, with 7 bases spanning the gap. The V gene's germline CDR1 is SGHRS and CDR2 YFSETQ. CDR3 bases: TGCGCCAGCAGCTTGAATTCTGCAACTAATGAAAAACTGTTTTTT. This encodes CASSLNSATNEKLFF.

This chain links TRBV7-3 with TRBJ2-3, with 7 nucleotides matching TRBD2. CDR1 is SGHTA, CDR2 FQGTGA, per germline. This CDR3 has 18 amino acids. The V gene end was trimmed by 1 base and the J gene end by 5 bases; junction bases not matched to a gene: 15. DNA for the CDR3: TGTGCCAGCAGCTTAATAGCCGGGGCTAGCGGTTTGGGAGATACGCAGTATTTT. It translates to CASSLIAGASGLGDTQYF.

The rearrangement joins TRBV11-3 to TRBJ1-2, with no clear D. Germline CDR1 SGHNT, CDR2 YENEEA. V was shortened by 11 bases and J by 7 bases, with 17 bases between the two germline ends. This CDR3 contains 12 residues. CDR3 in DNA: TGTGCCTGGAGTGTACAGATGGGTGGCTACACCTTC. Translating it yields CAWSVQMGGYTF. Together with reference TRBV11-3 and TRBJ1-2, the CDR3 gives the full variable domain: EAGVVQSPRYKIIEKKQPVAFWCNPISGHNTLYWYLQNLGQGPELLIRYENEEAVDDSQLPKDRFSAERLKGVDSTLKIQPAELGDSAVYLCAWSVQMGGYTFGSGTRLTVV.

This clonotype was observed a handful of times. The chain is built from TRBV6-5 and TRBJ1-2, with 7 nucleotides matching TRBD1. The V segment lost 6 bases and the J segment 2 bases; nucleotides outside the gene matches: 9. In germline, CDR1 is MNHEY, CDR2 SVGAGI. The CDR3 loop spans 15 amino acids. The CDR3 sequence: CASSRTGRLNYGYTF. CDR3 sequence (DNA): TGTGCCAGCAGCAGGACAGGCAGACTGAACTATGGCTACACCTTC.

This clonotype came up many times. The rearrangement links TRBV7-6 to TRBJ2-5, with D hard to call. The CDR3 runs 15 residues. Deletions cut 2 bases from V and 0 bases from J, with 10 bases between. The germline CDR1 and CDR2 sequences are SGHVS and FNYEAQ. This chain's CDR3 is CASSLTYSYQETQYF. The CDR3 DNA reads TGTGCCAGCAGCTTAACTTACAGTTACCAAGAGACCCAGTACTTC.

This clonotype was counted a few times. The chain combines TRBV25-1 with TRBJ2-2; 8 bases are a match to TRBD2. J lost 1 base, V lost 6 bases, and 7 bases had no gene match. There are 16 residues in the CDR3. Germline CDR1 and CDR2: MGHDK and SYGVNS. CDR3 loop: CASSHGGAENTGELFF. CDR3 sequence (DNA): TGTGCCAGCAGCCACGGGGGGGCGGAGAACACCGGGGAGCTGTTTTTT.

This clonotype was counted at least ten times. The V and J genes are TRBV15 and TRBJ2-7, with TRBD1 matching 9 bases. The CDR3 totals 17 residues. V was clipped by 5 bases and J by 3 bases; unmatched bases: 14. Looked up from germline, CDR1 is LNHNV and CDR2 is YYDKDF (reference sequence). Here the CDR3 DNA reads TGTGCCACCAGCGGAAGTAGTTACGGACAGGGGATCTACGAGCAGTACTTC. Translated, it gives CATSGSSYGQGIYEQYF.

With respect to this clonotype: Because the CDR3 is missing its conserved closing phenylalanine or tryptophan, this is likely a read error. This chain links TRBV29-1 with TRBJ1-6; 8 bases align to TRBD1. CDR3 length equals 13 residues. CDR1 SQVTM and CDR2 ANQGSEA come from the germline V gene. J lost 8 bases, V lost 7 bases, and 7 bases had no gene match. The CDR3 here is CSAKLTGDSPLHP. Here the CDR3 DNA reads TGCAGCGCCAAATTGACAGGGGATTCACCCCTCCACCCT.

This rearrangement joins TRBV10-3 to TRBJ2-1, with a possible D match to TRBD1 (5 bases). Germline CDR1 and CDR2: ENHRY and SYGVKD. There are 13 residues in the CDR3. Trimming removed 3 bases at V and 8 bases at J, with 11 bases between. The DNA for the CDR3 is TGTGCCATCAGTGAATCCTTGGGGCATGAGCAGTTCTTC. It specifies CAISESLGHEQFF.

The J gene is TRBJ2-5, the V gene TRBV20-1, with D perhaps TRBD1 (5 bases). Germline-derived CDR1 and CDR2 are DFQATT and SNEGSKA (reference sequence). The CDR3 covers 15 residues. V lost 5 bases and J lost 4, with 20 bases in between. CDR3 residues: CSADQQVPLGETQYF. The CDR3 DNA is TGCAGTGCTGACCAACAGGTCCCCTTGGGAGAGACCCAGTACTTC.

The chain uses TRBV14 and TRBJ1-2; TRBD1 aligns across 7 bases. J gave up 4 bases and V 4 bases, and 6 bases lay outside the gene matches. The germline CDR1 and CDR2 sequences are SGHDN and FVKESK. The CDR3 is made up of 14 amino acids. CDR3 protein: CASSLQGESYGYTF. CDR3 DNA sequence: TGTGCCAGCAGCCTTCAGGGGGAATCCTATGGCTACACCTTC.

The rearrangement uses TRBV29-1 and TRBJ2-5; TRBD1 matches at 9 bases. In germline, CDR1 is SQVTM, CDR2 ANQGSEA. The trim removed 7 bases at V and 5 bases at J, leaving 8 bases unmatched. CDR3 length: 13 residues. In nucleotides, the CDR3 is TGCAGCGGGGGGGACAGGGTGGGGGAGACCCAGTACTTC. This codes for CSGGDRVGETQYF.

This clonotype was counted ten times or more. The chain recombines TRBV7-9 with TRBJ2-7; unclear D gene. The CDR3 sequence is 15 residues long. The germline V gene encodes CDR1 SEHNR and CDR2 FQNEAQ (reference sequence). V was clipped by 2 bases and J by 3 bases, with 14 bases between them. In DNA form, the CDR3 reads TGTGCCAGCAGCTTAAGACGGCACCCAATCTACGAGCAGTACTTC. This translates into CASSLRRHPIYEQYF.

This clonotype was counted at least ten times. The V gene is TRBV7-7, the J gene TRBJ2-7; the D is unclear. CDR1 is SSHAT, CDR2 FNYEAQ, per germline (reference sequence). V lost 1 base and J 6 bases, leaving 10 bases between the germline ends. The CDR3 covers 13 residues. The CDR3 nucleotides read TGTGCCAGCAGCTTAGTTAGGGCTGGCGAGCAGTACTTC. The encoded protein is CASSLVRAGEQYF. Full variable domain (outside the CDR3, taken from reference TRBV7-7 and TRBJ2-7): GAGVSQSPRYKVTKRGQDVTLRCDPISSHATLYWYQQALGQGPEFLTYFNYEAQPDKSGLPSDRFSAERPEGSISTLTIQRTEQRDSAMYRCASSLVRAGEQYFGPGTRLTVT.

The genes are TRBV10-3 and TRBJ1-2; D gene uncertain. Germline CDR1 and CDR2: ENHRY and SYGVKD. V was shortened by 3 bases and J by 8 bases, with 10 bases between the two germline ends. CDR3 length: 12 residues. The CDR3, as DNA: TGTGCCATCAGTGACAGTACCTACGGCTACACCTTC. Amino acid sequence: CAISDSTYGYTF.

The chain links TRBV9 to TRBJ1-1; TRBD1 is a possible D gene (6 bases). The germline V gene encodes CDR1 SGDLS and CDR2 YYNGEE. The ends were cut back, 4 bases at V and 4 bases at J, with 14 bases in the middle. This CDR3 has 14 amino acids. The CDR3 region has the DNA TGTGCCAGCAGCCCACACCGGGGGGCCACTGAAGCTTTCTTT. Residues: CASSPHRGATEAFF.

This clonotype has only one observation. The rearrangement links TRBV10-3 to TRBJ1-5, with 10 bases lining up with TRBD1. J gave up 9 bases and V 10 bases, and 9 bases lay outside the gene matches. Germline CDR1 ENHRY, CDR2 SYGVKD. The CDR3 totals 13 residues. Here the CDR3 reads CASRGQGYGPQHF. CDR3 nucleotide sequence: TGTGCCAGCAGGGGACAGGGGTATGGGCCCCAGCATTTT.

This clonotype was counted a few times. The CDR3 bases are TGTGCCAGCAGCCAGGGTGTAAAAGAGACCCAGTACTTC. This translates into CASSQGVKETQYF. The rearrangement links TRBV7-9 to TRBJ2-5, with D tentatively TRBD1 (5 bases). V dropped 5 bases and J dropped 3 bases, with 10 bases sitting between them. This CDR3 is built from 13 residues. CDR1 and CDR2 (germline): SEHNR, FQNEAQ (reference sequence).

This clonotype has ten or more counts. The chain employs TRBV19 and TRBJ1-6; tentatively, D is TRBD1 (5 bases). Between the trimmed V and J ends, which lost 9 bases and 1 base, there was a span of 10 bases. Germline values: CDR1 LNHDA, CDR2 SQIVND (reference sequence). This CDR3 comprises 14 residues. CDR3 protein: CASRVGSYNSPLHF. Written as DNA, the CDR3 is TGTGCCAGCAGGGTGGGGTCCTATAATTCACCCCTCCACTTT.

This chain's CDR3 is CASVPGAKTQYF. The CDR3 region has the DNA TGTGCCAGCGTTCCGGGGGCGAAGACCCAGTACTTC. V and J are TRBV2 and TRBJ2-5; D possibly uses TRBD1 or TRBD2 (6 bases each). The length of the CDR3 is 12 residues. From germline, CDR1 is SNHLY and CDR2 FYNNEI. Trimming shortened V by 8 bases and J by 6 bases, and 13 bases separated the two germline ends.

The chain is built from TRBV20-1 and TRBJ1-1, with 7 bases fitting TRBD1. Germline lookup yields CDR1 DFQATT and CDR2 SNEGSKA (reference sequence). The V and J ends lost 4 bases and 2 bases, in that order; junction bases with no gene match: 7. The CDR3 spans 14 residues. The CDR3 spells CSAKGTATNTEAFF. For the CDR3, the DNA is TGCAGTGCTAAAGGGACAGCAACTAACACTGAAGCTTTCTTT.

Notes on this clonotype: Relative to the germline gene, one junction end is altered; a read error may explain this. The CDR3 nucleotides read TGTGCCAACAGCTCCTTGAGGGGCGCCTATGGCTACACCTTC. Protein sequence: CANSSLRGAYGYTF. The V gene is TRBV11-2, the J gene TRBJ1-2; perhaps TRBD1 as D (5 bases). Germline V lookup: CDR1 SGHAT, CDR2 FQNNGV. This CDR3 is built from 14 residues.

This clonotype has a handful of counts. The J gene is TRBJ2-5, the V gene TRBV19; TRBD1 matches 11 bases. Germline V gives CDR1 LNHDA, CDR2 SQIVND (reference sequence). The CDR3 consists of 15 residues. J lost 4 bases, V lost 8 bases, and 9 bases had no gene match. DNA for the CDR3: TGTGCCAGTTCGAAGGACAGGGGGCTCCGAGAGACCCAGTACTTC. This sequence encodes CASSKDRGLRETQYF.

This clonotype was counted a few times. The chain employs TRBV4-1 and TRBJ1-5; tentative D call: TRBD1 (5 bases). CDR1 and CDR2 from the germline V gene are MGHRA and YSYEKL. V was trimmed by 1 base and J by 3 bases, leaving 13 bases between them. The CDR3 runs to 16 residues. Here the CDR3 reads CASSQGGTGTNQPQHF. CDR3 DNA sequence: TGCGCCAGCAGCCAAGGCGGAACAGGCACCAATCAGCCCCAGCATTTT.

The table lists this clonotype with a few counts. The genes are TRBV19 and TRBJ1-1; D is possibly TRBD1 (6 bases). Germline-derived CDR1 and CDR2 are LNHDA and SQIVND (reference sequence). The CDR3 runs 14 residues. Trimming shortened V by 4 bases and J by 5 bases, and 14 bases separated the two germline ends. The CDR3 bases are TGTGCCAGTAGTACCCAAGGGGGAAGAACTGAAGCTTTCTTT. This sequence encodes CASSTQGGRTEAFF. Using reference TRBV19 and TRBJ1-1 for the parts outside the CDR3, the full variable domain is DGGITQSPKYLFRKEGQNVTLSCEQNLNHDAMYWYRQDPGQGLRLIYYSQIVNDFQKGDIAEGYSVSREKKESFPLTVTSAQKNPTAFYLCASSTQGGRTEAFFGQGTRLTVV.

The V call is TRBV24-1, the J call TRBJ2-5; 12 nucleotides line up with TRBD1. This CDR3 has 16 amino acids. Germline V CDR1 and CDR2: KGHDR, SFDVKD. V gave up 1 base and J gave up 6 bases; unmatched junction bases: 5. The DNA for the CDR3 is TGTGCCACCAGTGATTTCGGGACAGGGGGCATAAAGACCCAGTACTTC. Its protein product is CATSDFGTGGIKTQYF.

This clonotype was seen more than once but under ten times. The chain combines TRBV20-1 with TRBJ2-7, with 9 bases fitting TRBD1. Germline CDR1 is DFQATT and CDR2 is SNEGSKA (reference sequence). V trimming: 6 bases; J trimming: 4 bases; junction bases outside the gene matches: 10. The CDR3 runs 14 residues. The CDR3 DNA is TGCAGTGCCACCCGCTCGACAGGGGGTTACGAGCAGTACTTC. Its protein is CSATRSTGGYEQYF.